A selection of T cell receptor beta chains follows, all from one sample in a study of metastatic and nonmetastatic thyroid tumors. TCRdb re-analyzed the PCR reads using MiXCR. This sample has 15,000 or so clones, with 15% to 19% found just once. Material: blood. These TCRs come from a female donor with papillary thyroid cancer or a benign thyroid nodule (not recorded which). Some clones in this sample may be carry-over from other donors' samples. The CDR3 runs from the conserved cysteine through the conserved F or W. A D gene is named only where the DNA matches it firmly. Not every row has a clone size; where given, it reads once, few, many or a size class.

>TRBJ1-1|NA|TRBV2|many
CASEAAAEAFF
TGTGCCAGTGAGGCAGCGGCTGAAGCTTTCTTT
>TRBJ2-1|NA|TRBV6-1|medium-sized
CASSLGPALSEQFF
TGTGCCAGCAGTTTGGGACCAGCCCTGAGTGAGCAGTTCTTC
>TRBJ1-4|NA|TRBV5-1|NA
CASRDRLNEKLFF
TGCGCCAGCAGAGACAGGCTTAATGAAAAACTGTTTTTT
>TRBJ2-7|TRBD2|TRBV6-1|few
CASSRGGGNYYEQYF
TGTGCCAGCAGTCGCGGGGGGGGGAACTACTACGAGCAGTACTTC
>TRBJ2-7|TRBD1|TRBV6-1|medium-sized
CASSRTGSVYEQYF
TGTGCCAGCAGTCGGACAGGGAGCGTCTACGAGCAGTACTTC
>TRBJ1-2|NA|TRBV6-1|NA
CASSPGTGYGYTF
TGTGCCAGCAGCCCTGGGACCGGCTATGGCTACACCTTC
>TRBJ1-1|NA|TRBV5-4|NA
CASSLRDTEAFF
TGTGCCAGCAGCTTGCGAGACACTGAAGCTTTCTTT
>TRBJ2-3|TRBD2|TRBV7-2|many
CASRQREGRADTQYF
TGTGCCAGCAGACAACGGGAGGGCCGAGCAGATACGCAGTATTTT
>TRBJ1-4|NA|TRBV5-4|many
CASSLIGSGRGDEKLFF
TGTGCCAGCAGCTTGATCGGGTCGGGGAGGGGTGATGAAAAACTGTTTTTT
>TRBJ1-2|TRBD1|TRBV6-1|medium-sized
CASRAPGTDVYGYTF
TGTGCCAGCAGAGCCCCCGGGACAGATGTCTATGGCTACACCTTC
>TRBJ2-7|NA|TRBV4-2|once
CASSQEAGPAYEQYF
TGTGCCAGCAGCCAAGAGGCGGGACCCGCCTACGAGCAGTACTTC
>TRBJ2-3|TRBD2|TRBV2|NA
CASIIAGGHADTQYF
TGTGCCAGCATTATAGCGGGGGGGCACGCAGATACGCAGTATTTT
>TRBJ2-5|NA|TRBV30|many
CAWSTKETQYF
TGTGCCTGGAGTACTAAAGAGACCCAGTACTTC
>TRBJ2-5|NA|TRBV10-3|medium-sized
CAISADGETQYF
TGTGCCATCAGCGCGGACGGCGAGACCCAGTACTTC
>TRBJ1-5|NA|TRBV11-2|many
CASSLSTGQPQHF
TGTGCCAGCAGCTTGTCCACGGGCCAGCCCCAGCATTTT
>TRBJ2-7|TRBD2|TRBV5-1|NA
CASSLGGTSGYEQYF
TGCGCCAGCAGCTTGGGGGGGACTAGCGGTTACGAGCAGTACTTC